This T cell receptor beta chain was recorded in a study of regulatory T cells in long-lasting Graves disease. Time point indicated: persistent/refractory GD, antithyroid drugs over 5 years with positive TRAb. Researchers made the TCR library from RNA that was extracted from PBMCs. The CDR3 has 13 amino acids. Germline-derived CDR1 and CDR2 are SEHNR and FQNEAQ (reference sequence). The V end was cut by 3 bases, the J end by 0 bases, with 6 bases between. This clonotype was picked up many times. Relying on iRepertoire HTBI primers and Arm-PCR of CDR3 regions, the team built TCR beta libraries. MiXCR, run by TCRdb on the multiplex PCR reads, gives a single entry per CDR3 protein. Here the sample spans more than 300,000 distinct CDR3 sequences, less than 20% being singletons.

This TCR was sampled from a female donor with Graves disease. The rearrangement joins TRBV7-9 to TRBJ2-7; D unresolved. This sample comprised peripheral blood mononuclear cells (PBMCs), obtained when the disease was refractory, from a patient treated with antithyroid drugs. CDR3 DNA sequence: TGTGCCAGCAGCTTTCCCAGCTCCTACGAGCAGTACTTC. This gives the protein CASSFPSSYEQYF. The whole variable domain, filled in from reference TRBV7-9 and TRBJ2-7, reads DTGVSQNPRHKITKRGQNVTFRCDPISEHNRLYWYRQTLGQGPEFLTYFQNEAQLEKSRLLSDRFSAERPKGSFSTLEIQRTEQGDSAMYLCASSFPSSYEQYFGPGTRLTVT.